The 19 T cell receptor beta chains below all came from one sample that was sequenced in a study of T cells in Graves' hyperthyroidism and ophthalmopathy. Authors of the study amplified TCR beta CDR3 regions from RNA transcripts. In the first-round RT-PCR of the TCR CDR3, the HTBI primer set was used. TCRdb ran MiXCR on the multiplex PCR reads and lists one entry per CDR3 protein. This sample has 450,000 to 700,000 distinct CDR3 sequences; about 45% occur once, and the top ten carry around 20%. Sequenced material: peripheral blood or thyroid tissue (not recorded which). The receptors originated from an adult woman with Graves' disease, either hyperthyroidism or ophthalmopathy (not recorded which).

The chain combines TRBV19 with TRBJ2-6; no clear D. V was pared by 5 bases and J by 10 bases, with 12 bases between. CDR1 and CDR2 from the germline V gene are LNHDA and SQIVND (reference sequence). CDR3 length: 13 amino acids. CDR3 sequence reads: CASSYLSANVLTF. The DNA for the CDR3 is TGTGCCAGTAGTTATCTTTCGGCTAACGTCCTGACTTTC.

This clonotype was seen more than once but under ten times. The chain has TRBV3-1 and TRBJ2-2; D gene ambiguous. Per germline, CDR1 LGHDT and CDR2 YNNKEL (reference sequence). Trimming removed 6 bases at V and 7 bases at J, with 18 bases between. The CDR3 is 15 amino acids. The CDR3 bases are TGTGCCAGCAGTCACCAAGTAACGATCATCGGGGAGCTGTTTTTT. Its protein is CASSHQVTIIGELFF.

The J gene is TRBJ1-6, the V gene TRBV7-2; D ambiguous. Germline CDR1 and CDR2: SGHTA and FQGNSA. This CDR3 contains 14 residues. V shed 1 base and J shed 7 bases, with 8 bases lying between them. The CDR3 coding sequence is TGTGCCAGCAGCTTAGTCTCCGGGAATTCACCCCTCCACTTT. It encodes CASSLVSGNSPLHF.

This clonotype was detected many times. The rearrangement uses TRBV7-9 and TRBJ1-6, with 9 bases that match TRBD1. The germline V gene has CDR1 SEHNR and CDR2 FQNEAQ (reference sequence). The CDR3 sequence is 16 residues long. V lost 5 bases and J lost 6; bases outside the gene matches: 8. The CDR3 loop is CASSASQGAGNSPLHF. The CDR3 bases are TGTGCCAGCAGCGCATCACAGGGGGCGGGTAATTCACCCCTCCACTTT.

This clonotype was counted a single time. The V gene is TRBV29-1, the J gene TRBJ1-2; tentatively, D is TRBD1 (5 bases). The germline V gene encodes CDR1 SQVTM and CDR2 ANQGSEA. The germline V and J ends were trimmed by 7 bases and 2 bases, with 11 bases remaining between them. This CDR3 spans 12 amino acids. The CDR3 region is CSATTDNYGYTF. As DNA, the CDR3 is TGCAGCGCCACGACAGACAACTATGGCTACACCTTC.

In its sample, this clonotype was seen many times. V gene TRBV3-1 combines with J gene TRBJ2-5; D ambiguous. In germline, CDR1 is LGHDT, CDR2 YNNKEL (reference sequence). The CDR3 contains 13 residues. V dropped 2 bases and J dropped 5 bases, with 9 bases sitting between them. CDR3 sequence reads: CASSQSASETQYF. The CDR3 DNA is TGTGCCAGCAGCCAAAGCGCCTCGGAGACCCAGTACTTC.

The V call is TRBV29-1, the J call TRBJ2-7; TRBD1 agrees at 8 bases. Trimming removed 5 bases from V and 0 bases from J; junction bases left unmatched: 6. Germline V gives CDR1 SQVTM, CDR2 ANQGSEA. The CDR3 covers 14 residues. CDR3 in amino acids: CSVRTGRGSYEQYF. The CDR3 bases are TGCAGCGTTCGGACAGGGAGAGGCTCCTACGAGCAGTACTTC.

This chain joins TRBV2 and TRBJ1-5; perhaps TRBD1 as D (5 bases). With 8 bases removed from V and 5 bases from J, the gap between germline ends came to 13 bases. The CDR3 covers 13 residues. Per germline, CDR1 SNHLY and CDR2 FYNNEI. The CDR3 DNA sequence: TGTGCCAGCCGCGGGGGAGTTCATCAGCCCCAGCATTTT. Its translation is CASRGGVHQPQHF.

CDR3 nucleotide sequence: TGTGCCAGCAGCCTAACAGGGGTGAACACCGGGGAGCTGTTTTTT. Protein sequence: CASSLTGVNTGELFF. The chain carries TRBV28 and TRBJ2-2; 7 bases align to TRBD1. The CDR3 totals 15 residues. Looked up from germline, CDR1 is MDHEN and CDR2 is SYDVKM. After removal of 6 bases from V and 1 base from J, the junction contained 5 bases not matched to a gene. The full variable domain, its missing parts supplied by reference TRBV28 and TRBJ2-2, is DVKVTQSSRYLVKRTGEKVFLECVQDMDHENMFWYRQDPGLGLRLIYFSYDVKMKEKGDIPEGYSVSREKKERFSLILESASTNQTSMYLCASSLTGVNTGELFFGEGSRLTVL.

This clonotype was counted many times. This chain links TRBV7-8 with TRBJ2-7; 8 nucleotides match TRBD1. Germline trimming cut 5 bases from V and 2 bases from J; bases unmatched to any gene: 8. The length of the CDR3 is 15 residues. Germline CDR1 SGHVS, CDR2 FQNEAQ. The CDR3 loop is CASSPRTGKTYEQYF. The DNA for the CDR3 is TGTGCCAGCAGCCCGCGGACAGGGAAAACCTACGAGCAGTACTTC.

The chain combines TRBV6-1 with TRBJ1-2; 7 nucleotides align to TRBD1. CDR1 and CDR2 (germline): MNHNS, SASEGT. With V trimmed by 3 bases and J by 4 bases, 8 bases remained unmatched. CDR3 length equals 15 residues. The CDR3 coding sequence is TGTGCCAGCAGTGAGGGGGACAGTTCTCTCTATGGCTACACCTTC. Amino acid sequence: CASSEGDSSLYGYTF.

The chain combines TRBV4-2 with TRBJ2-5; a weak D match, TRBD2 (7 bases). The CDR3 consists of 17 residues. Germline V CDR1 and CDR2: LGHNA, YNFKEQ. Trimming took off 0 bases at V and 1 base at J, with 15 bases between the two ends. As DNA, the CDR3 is TGTGCCAGCAGCCAAGACGGGCAGGGAGGGGGCCAAGAGACCCAGTACTTC. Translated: CASSQDGQGGGQETQYF.

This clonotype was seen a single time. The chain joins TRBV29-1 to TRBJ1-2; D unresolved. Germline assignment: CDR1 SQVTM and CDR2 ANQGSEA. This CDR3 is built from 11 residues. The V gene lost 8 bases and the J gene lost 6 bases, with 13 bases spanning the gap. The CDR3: CSSGDKNGYTF. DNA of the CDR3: TGCAGCTCCGGGGATAAGAATGGCTACACCTTC.

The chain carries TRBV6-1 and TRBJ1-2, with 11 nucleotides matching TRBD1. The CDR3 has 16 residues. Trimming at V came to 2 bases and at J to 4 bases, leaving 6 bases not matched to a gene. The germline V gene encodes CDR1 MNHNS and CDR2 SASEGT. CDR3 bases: TGTGCCAGCAGTGAAAGGACAGGGGGCATCGGCTATGGCTACACCTTC. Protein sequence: CASSERTGGIGYGYTF.

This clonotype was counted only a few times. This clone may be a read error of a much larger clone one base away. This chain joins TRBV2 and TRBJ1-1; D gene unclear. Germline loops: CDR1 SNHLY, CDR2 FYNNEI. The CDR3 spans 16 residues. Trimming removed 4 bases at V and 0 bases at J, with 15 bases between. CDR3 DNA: TGTGCCAGCAGTGTAGGTTCCCCGAACATGAACACTGAAGCTTTCTTT. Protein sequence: CASSVGSPNMNTEAFF. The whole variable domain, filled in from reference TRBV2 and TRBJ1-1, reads EPEVTQTPSHQVTQMGQEVILRCVPISNHLYFYWYRQILGQKVEFLVSFYNNEISEKSEIFDDQFSVERPDGSNFTLKIRSTKLEDSAMYFCASSVGSPNMNTEAFFGQGTRLTVV.

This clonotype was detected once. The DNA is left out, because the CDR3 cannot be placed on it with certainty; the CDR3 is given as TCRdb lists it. CDR3 protein: CASSLVPVYGYTFEQYF. This sequence joins TRBV7-9 and TRBJ2-7. CDR1 and CDR2 (germline): SEHNR, FQNEAQ (reference sequence). Both ends counted, the CDR3 spans 17 residues.

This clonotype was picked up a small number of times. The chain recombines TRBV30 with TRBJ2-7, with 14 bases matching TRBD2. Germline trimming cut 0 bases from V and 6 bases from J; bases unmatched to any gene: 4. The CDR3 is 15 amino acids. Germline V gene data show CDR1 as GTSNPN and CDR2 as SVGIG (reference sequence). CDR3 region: CAWSVGTSGSPEQYF. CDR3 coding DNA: TGTGCCTGGAGTGTAGGGACTAGCGGGAGCCCCGAGCAGTACTTC.

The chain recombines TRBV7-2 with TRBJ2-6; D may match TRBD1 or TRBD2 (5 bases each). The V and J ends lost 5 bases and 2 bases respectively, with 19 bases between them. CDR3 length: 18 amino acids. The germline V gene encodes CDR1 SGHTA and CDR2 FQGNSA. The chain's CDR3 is CASSTPGPKTAGANVLTF. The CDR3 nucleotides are TGTGCCAGCAGCACTCCGGGACCGAAGACGGCTGGGGCCAACGTCCTGACTTTC.

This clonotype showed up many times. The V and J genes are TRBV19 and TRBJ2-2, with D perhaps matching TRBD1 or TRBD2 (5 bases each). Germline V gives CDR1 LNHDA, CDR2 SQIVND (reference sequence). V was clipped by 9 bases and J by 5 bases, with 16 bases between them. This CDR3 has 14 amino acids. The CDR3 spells CASARDQSTGELFF. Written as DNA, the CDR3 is TGTGCCAGCGCTCGGGACCAGTCAACCGGGGAGCTGTTTTTT.